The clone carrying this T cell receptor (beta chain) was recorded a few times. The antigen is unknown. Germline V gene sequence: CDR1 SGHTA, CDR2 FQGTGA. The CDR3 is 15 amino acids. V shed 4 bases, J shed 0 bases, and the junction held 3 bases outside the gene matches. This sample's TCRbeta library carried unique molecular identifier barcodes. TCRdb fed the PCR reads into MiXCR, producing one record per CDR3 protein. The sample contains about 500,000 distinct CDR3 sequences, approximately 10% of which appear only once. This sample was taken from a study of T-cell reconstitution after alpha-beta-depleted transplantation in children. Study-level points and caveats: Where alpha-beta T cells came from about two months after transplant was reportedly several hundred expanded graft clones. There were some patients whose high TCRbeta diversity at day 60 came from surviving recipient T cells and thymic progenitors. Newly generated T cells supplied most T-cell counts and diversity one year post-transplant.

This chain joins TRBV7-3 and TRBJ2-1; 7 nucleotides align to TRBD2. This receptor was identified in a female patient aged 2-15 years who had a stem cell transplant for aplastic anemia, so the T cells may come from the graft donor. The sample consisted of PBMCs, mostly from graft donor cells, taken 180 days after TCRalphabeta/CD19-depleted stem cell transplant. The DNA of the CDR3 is TGTGCCAGCAGCTGGGACTACAACTCCTACAATGAGCAGTTCTTC. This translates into CASSWDYNSYNEQFF.